In its sample, the clone carrying this T cell receptor beta chain was seen a few times. TCRdb passed the 5' RACE reads through MiXCR, listing each CDR3 protein once. Among 450,000 or so distinct CDR3 sequences listed, 20% were seen once. This specimen comes from a study of T-cell memory formation after mild COVID-19. The sequenced material came from PBMCs or a T cell subset sorted from them (not recorded which). The receptor was derived from an adult woman who had mild COVID-19 (a few samples of this study predate the infection). Cell type and time point are not known.

The CDR3 here is CASSPSNTEAFF. CDR3 in DNA: TGTGCCAGCAGCCCCAGTAACACTGAAGCTTTCTTT. The V gene is TRBV5-5, the J gene TRBJ1-1; D remains unclear. CDR1 and CDR2 (germline): SGHKS, YYEKEE (reference sequence). The length of the CDR3 is 12 residues. Trimming stripped 4 bases from V and 2 bases from J, with 6 bases between. The complete variable domain, with remaining parts taken from reference TRBV5-5 and TRBJ1-1, reads DAGVTQSPTHLIKTRGQQVTLRCSPISGHKSVSWYQQVLGQGPQFIFQYYEKEERGRGNFPDRFSARQFPNYSSELNVNALLLGDSALYLCASSPSNTEAFFGQGTRLTVV.